One and the same sample provided the 21 T cell receptor beta chains below, sequenced in a study of T cell repertoires in cytomegalovirus infection. TCRdb passed the reads through MiXCR, listing each CDR3 protein once. Counted here are 200,000 to 300,000 distinct CDR3 sequences, approximately 7% occurring once; the ten biggest clones make up around 6%. The sequenced sample consisted of PBMCs. The receptor set was obtained from a human donor in good health (CMV status not recorded). Some clones in this sample may be carry-over from other donors' samples.

This clonotype showed up many times. The chain links TRBV11-1 to TRBJ1-1; D may be TRBD1 (6 bases). CDR1 and CDR2 (germline): SGHAT, FQDESV (reference sequence). Trimming took off 1 base at V and 2 bases at J, with 17 bases between the two ends. This CDR3 region has 17 residues. CDR3 loop: CASSLVFPRTANTEAFF. Written as DNA, the CDR3 is TGTGCCAGCAGCTTAGTATTTCCCCGGACAGCCAACACTGAAGCTTTCTTT.

This clonotype was seen many times. The CDR3 nucleotides read TGTGCCAGCAGCTTATTAATGGGTGCAACTAATGAAAAACTGTTTTTT. Protein: CASSLLMGATNEKLFF. V gene TRBV7-2 combines with J gene TRBJ1-4; unclear D gene. The germline gives CDR1 SGHTA, CDR2 FQGNSA. The V and J ends lost 2 bases and 0 bases respectively, with 10 bases between them. CDR3 length equals 16 residues. Looking up the rest from reference TRBV7-2 and TRBJ1-4 gives the full variable domain: GAGVSQSPSNKVTEKGKDVELRCDPISGHTALYWYRQSLGQGLEFLIYFQGNSAPDKSGLPSDRFSAERTGGSVSTLTIQRTQQEDSAVYLCASSLLMGATNEKLFFGSGTQLSVL.

There are many counts of this clonotype. The gene calls are TRBV12-3 or TRBV12-4 and TRBJ2-7; no definite D call. The CDR3 totals 15 residues. Deletions cut 3 bases from V and 4 bases from J, with 16 bases between. The CDR3 DNA reads TGTGCCAGCAGTTTTGAGAGCTACACGCCTTACGAGCAGTACTTC. Protein sequence: CASSFESYTPYEQYF.

This clonotype was observed many times. J is TRBJ2-3 and V is TRBV6-2 or TRBV6-3; 9 bases line up with TRBD1. CDR1 and CDR2 (germline): MNHEY, SVGEGT. The ends lost 6 bases at V and 8 bases at J; junction bases unmatched: 3. The CDR3 contains 12 residues. The DNA for the CDR3 is TGTGCCAGCAGGCGGGGACAGGGTACGCAGTATTTT. This codes for CASRRGQGTQYF.

CDR3 nucleotides: TGTGCCAGCAGCCCTGGGACCGCCAGGGAGCCCCAGCATTTT. Amino acids: CASSPGTAREPQHF. This chain joins TRBV7-9 and TRBJ1-5, with D possibly matching TRBD1 (5 bases). CDR1 is SEHNR and CDR2 is FQNEAQ in the germline V gene (reference sequence). V was clipped by 5 bases and J by 8 bases, with 16 bases between them. The CDR3 is 14 amino acids.

This clonotype was counted at least ten times. The rearrangement links TRBV11-2 to TRBJ2-1, with D perhaps matching TRBD2 (5 bases). Trimming pared 4 bases from V and 3 bases from J, leaving 13 bases between. CDR3 length: 15 amino acids. CDR1 and CDR2 (germline): SGHAT, FQNNGV. The CDR3 region is CASSSISGYYNEQFF. The CDR3, as DNA: TGTGCCAGCAGCTCAATAAGCGGTTACTACAATGAGCAGTTCTTC. The full variable domain, completed using reference TRBV11-2 and TRBJ2-1, is EAGVAQSPRYKIIEKRQSVAFWCNPISGHATLYWYQQILGQGPKLLIQFQNNGVVDDSQLPKDRFSAERLKGVDSTLKIQPAKLEDSAVYLCASSSISGYYNEQFFGPGTRLTVL.

This clonotype was recorded many times. This chain links TRBV20-1 with TRBJ2-2, with a tentative D call TRBD2 (6 bases). This CDR3 spans 14 amino acids. Germline assignment: CDR1 DFQATT and CDR2 SNEGSKA (reference sequence). The V end was cut by 3 bases, the J end by 1 base, with 9 bases between. CDR3 sequence: CSASRGMNTGELFF. The CDR3 region has the DNA TGCAGTGCTAGTCGGGGGATGAACACCGGGGAGCTGTTTTTT.

In its sample, this clonotype was seen many times. V and J are TRBV7-9 and TRBJ1-6, with TRBD1 matching over 10 bases. The CDR3 covers 15 residues. Germline V lookup: CDR1 SEHNR, CDR2 FQNEAQ (reference sequence). Germline trimming cut 6 bases from V and 9 bases from J; bases unmatched to any gene: 8. The CDR3 coding sequence is TGTGCCAGCAGTCGGGACAGGGGCTTTGGTTCACCCCTCCACTTT. Its protein is CASSRDRGFGSPLHF.

This clonotype was found many times. The genes are TRBV6-5 and TRBJ1-2; 9 bases fit TRBD1. Germline V gene data show CDR1 as MNHEY and CDR2 as SVGAGI. Trimming at V came to 2 bases and at J to 8 bases, leaving 9 bases not matched to a gene. The CDR3 consists of 15 residues. The CDR3 DNA reads as TGTGCCAGCAGTTACACCTCGGGACAGGGTGGCGGCTACACCTTC. It translates to CASSYTSGQGGGYTF.

This clonotype was found a few times. The chain recombines TRBV20-1 with TRBJ2-5, with D possibly being TRBD1 or TRBD2 (5 bases each). Trimming took off 5 bases at V and 1 base at J, with 8 bases between the two ends. The germline gives CDR1 DFQATT, CDR2 SNEGSKA (reference sequence). This CDR3 is 12 amino acids long. The CDR3 region has the DNA TGCAGTGCTCCGGGGCCCCAAGAGACCCAGTACTTC. Protein product: CSAPGPQETQYF.

This clonotype came up many times. The chain recombines TRBV24-1 with TRBJ2-3; D is ambiguous. The CDR3 runs to 15 residues. The ends were cut back, 2 bases at V and 5 bases at J, with 13 bases in the middle. The germline V gene has CDR1 KGHDR and CDR2 SFDVKD. The CDR3 nucleotides read TGTGCCACCAGTGATTCCGAGGAGTCGGAAGATACGCAGTATTTT. Residues: CATSDSEESEDTQYF.

This clonotype appeared many times. The gene calls are TRBV7-2 and TRBJ1-1, with D unclear. V dropped 2 bases and J dropped 3 bases, with 13 bases sitting between them. In germline, CDR1 is SGHTA, CDR2 FQGNSA. The CDR3 is made up of 15 amino acids. DNA for the CDR3: TGTGCCAGCAGCTTAAATCGGGGAGCGGACACTGAAGCTTTCTTT. Translation: CASSLNRGADTEAFF.

This clonotype was detected ten times or more. The chain links TRBV7-2 to TRBJ2-7; 14 bases fit TRBD2. The CDR3 length is 18 residues. Trimming removed 1 base from V and 2 bases from J; junction bases left unmatched: 7. Germline V gene sequence: CDR1 SGHTA, CDR2 FQGNSA. The CDR3 DNA is TGTGCCAGCAGCTTAGTGGGACTAGCGGGGGCGATAACCTACGAGCAGTACTTC. Translation gives CASSLVGLAGAITYEQYF. The entire variable domain, with the rest obtained from reference TRBV7-2 and TRBJ2-7, is as follows: GAGVSQSPSNKVTEKGKDVELRCDPISGHTALYWYRQSLGQGLEFLIYFQGNSAPDKSGLPSDRFSAERTGGSVSTLTIQRTQQEDSAVYLCASSLVGLAGAITYEQYFGPGTRLTVT.

In this sample, this clonotype turned up many times. The CDR3 nucleotides read TGTGCCAGCAGCTTGGTATGGACAGGGGGCTCGGATGGCTACACCTTC. Translating it yields CASSLVWTGGSDGYTF. The chain combines TRBV5-6 with TRBJ1-2; 11 bases fit TRBD1. Trimming took 0 bases from V and 6 from J; bases not matched to a gene: 7. The CDR3 spans 16 residues. The germline gives CDR1 SGHDT, CDR2 YYEEEE.

This clonotype was seen at least ten times. This rearrangement joins TRBV28 to TRBJ2-1, with D perhaps matching TRBD2 (6 bases). The CDR3 covers 14 residues. Per the germline V gene, CDR1 is MDHEN and CDR2 is SYDVKM. V gave up 6 bases and J gave up 6 bases, with 15 bases separating them. The chain's CDR3 is CASRPPGVVNEQFF. CDR3 DNA sequence: TGTGCCAGCAGACCCCCGGGGGTGGTCAATGAGCAGTTCTTC.

This clonotype was seen repeatedly, ten times or more. The rearrangement uses TRBV5-1 and TRBJ1-1; 9 nucleotides match TRBD1. This CDR3 region has 16 residues. V was clipped by 4 bases and J by 5 bases; unmatched bases: 12. The V gene's germline CDR1 is SGHRS and CDR2 YFSETQ. Here the CDR3 DNA reads TGCGCCAGCAGCCCCTCTCCCGGACAGGGGAGTACTGAAGCTTTCTTT. It codes for CASSPSPGQGSTEAFF.

This clonotype occurred many times. This chain links TRBV20-1 with TRBJ1-3, with D hard to call. This CDR3 has 14 amino acids. Germline CDR1 and CDR2: DFQATT and SNEGSKA (reference sequence). Trimming took 4 bases from V and 4 from J, leaving 14 bases between them. The CDR3 region has the DNA TGCAGTGCTACCCCGGGAGGGTTCGGAAACACCATATATTTT. Translated, it gives CSATPGGFGNTIYF.

Concerning this clonotype: It may be a read error: a sequence one base away is much more abundant. The V and J genes are TRBV6-2 or TRBV6-3 and TRBJ2-4, with D unresolved. CDR3 length: 12 residues. The germline CDR1 and CDR2 sequences are MNHEY and SVGEGT. The CDR3, as DNA: TGTGCCAGCAGTTACCCGACACCCGAGAACGCGTTC. Encoded protein: CASSYPTPENAF.

V gene TRBV5-6 combines with J gene TRBJ1-2, with D unclear. Germline CDR1 reads SGHDT; CDR2 reads YYEEEE. V was trimmed by 2 bases and J by 5 bases, leaving 7 bases between them. CDR3 length equals 12 residues. The CDR3 sequence is CASSFLQYGYTF. As DNA, the CDR3 is TGTGCCAGCAGCTTTCTGCAGTATGGCTACACCTTC.

This clonotype has only a few counts. The chain joins TRBV6-2 or TRBV6-3 to TRBJ2-7; D perhaps matches TRBD2 (5 bases). Germline CDR1 MNHEY, CDR2 SVGEGT. V lost 5 bases, J lost 3 bases, and 14 bases lay in between. The CDR3 has 14 residues. This CDR3 reads CASSPPWGDYEQYF. The CDR3 bases are TGTGCCAGCAGTCCCCCGTGGGGAGACTACGAGCAGTACTTC.

The table lists this clonotype with many counts. J is TRBJ2-1 and V is TRBV7-2; D remains unclear. The V end lost 4 bases, the J end lost 5 bases, and 12 bases lay between the germline ends. CDR1 SGHTA and CDR2 FQGNSA come from the germline V gene. This CDR3 has 14 amino acids. The CDR3 DNA sequence: TGTGCCAGCAGCTATCGGACGGGTGACAATGAGCAGTTCTTC. Its translation: CASSYRTGDNEQFF.